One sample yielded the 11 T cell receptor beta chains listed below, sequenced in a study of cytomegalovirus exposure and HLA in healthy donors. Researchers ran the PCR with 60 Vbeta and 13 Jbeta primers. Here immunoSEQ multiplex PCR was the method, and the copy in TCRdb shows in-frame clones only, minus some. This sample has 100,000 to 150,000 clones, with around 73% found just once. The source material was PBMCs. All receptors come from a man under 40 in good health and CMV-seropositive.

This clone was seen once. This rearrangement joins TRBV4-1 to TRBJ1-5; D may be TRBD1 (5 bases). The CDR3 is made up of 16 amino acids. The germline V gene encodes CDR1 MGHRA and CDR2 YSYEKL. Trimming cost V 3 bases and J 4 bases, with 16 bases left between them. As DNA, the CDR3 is TGCGCCAGCAGCCAGTATCCGGGACTCGCGAATCAGCCCCAGCATTTT. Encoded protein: CASSQYPGLANQPQHF.

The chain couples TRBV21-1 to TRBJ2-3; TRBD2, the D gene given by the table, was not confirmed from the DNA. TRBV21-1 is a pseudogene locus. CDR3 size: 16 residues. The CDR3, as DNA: TGTGCCAGCAGCCAAGGGACTAGCGGACAAACAGATACGCAGTATTTT. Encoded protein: CASSQGTSGQTDTQYF.

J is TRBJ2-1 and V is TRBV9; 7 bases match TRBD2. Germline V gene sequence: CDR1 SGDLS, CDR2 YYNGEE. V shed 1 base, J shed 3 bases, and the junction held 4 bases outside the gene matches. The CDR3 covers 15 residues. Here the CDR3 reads CASSVMAGDYNEQFF. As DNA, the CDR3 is TGTGCCAGCAGCGTAATGGCGGGGGACTACAATGAGCAGTTCTTC.

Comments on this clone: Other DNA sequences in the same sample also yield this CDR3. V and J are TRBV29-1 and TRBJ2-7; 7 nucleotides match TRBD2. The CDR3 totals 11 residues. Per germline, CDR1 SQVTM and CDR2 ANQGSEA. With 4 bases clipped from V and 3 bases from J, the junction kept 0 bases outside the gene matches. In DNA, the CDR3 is TGCAGCGTTGGGGACTACTACGAGCAGTACTTC. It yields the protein CSVGDYYEQYF.

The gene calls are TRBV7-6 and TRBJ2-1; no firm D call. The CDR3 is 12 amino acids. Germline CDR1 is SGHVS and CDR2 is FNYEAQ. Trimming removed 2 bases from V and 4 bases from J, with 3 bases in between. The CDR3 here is CASSLYYNEQFF. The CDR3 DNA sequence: TGTGCCAGCAGCTTATATTACAATGAGCAGTTCTTC.

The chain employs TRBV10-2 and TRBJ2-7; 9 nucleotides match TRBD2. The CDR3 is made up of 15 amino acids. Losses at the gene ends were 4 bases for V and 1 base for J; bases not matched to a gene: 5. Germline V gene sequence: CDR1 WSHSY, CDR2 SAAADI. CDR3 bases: TGCGCCAGCAGTGTGTTTGGACTAGCGTCCTACGAGCAGTACTTC. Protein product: CASSVFGLASYEQYF.

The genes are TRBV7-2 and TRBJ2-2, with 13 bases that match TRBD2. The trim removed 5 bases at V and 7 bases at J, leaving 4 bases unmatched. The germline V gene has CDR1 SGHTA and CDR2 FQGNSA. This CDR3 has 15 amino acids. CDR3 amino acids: CASSGGLAGVGELFF. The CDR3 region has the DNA TGTGCCAGCAGCGGCGGACTAGCGGGAGTCGGGGAGCTGTTTTTT. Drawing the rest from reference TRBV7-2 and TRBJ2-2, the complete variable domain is GAGVSQSPSNKVTEKGKDVELRCDPISGHTALYWYRQSLGQGLEFLIYFQGNSAPDKSGLPSDRFSAERTGGSVSTLTIQRTQQEDSAVYLCASSGGLAGVGELFFGEGSRLTVL.

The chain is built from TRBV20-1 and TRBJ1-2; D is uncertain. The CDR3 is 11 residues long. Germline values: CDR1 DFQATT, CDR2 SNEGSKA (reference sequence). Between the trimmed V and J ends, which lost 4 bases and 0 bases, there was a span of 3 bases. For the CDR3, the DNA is TGCAGTGCTACGGCTAACTATGGCTACACCTTC. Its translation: CSATANYGYTF.

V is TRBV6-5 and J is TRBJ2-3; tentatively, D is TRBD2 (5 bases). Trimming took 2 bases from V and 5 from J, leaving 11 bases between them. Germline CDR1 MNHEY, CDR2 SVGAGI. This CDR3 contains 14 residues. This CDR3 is CASSYAGEEDTQYF. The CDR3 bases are TGTGCCAGCAGTTACGCCGGGGAAGAAGATACGCAGTATTTT.

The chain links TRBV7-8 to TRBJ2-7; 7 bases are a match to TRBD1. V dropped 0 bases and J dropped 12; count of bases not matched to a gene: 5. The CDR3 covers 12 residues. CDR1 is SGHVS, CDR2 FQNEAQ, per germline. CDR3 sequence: CASSLALGDRYF. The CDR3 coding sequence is TGTGCCAGCAGCTTAGCGCTAGGGGACAGGTACTTC.

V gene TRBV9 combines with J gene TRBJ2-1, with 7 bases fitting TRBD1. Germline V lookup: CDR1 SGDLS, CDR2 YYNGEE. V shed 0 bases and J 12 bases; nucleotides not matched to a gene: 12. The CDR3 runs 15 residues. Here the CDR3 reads CASSVDGRDRIGQFF. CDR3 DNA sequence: TGTGCCAGCAGCGTAGACGGCCGGGACAGAATTGGGCAGTTCTTC.